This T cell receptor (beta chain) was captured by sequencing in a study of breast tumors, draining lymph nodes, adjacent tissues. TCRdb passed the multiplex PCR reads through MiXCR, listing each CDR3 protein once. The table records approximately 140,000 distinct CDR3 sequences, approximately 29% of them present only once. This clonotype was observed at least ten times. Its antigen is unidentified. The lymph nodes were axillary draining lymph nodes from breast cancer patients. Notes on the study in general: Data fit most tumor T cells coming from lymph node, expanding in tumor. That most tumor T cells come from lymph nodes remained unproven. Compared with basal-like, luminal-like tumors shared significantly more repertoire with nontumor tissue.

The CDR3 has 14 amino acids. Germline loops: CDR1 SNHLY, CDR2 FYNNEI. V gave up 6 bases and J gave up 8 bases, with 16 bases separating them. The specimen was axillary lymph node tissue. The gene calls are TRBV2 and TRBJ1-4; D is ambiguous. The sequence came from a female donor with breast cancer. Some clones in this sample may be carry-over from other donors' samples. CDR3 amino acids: CASSPSRRIEKLFF. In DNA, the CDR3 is TGTGCCAGCAGCCCTTCTCGTCGAATAGAAAAACTGTTTTTT.